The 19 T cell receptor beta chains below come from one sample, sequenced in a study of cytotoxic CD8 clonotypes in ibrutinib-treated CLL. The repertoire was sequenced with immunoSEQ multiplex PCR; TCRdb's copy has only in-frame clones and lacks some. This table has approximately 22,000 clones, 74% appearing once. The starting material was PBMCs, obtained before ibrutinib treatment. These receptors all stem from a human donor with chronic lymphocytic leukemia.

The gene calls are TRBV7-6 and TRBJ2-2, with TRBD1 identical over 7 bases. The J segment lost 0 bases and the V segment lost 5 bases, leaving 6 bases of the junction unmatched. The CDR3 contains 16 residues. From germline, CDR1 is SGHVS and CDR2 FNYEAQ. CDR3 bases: TGTGCCAGCAGCACTAGACAGGGAACGAACACCGGGGAGCTGTTTTTT. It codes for CASSTRQGTNTGELFF.

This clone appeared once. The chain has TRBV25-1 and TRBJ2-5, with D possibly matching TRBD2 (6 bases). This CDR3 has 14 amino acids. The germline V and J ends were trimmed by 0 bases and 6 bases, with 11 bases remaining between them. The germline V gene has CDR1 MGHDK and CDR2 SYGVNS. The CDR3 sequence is CASSEYGGGKTQYF. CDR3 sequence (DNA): TGTGCCAGCAGTGAATATGGGGGAGGAAAGACCCAGTACTTC.

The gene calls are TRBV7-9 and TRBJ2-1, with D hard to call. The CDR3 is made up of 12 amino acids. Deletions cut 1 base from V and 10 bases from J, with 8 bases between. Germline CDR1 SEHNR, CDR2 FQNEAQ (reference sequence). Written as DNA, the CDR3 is TGTGCCAGCAGCTTAGACCCCGGGGAGCAGTTCTTC. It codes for CASSLDPGEQFF.

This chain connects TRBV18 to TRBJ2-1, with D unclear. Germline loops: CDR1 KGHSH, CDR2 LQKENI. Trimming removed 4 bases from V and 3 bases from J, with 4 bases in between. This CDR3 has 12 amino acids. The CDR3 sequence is CASSLIYNEQFF. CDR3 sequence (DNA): TGTGCCAGCTCACTTATCTACAATGAGCAGTTCTTC.

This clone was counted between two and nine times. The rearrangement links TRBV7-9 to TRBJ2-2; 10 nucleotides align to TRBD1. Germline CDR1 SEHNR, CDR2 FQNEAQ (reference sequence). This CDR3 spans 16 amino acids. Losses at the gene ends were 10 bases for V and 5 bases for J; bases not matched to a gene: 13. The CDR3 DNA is TGTGCCACCCGTAGGATAAGGGACAGGGGTACCGGGGAGCTGTTTTTT. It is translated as CATRRIRDRGTGELFF.

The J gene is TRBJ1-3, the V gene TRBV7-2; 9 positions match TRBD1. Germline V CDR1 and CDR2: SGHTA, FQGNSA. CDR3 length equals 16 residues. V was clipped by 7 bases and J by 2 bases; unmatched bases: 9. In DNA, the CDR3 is TGTGCCAGCACCATACAGGGGGCGCAAACTGGAAACACCATATATTTT. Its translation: CASTIQGAQTGNTIYF.

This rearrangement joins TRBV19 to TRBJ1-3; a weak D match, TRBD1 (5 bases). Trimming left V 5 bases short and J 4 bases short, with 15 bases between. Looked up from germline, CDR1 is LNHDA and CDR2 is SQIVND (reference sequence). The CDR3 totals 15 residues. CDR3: CASSPSGLGGNTIYF. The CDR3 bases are TGTGCCAGTAGTCCCTCGGGGCTAGGAGGAAACACCATATATTTT.

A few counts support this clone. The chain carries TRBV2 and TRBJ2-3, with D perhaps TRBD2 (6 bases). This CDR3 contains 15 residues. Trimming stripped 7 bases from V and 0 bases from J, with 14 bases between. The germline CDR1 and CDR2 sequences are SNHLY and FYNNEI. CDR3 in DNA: TGTGCCAGCACCCGGGACTCTGCTAGCACAGATACGCAGTATTTT. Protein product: CASTRDSASTDTQYF.

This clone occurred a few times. The CDR3 spells CATTPSGTDDRTQYF. The CDR3, as DNA: TGTGCCACCACCCCGTCCGGCACGGACGATCGAACCCAGTACTTC. The rearrangement links TRBV15 to TRBJ2-5; D remains ambiguous. Germline lookup yields CDR1 LNHNV and CDR2 YYDKDF (reference sequence). V was clipped by 7 bases and J by 8 bases, with 23 bases between them. This CDR3 has 15 amino acids.

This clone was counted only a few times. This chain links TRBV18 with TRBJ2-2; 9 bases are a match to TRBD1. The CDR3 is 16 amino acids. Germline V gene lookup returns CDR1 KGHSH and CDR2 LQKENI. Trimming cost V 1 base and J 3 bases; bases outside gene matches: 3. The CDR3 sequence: CASSPRDRGDTGELFF. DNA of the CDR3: TGTGCCAGCTCACCACGAGACAGGGGGGACACCGGGGAGCTGTTTTTT.

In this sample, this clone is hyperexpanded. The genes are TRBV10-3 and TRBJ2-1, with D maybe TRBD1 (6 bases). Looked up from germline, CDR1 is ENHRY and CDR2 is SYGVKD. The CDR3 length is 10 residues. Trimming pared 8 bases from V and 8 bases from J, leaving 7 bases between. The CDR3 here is CAIGGDEQFF. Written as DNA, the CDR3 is TGTGCCATCGGGGGCGATGAGCAGTTCTTC.

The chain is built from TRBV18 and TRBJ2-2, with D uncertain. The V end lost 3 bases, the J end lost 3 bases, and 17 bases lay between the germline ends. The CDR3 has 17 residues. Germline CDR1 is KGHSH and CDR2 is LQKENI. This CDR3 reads CASSPLGGGYHTGELFF. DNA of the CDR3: TGTGCCAGCTCACCGCTCGGCGGCGGTTATCACACCGGGGAGCTGTTTTTT.

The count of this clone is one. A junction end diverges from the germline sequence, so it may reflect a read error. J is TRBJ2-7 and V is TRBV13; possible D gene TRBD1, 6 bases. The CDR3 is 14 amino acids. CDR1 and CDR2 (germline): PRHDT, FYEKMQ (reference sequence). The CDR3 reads CASSQETGSYEQYF. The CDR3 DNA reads TGCGCCAGCAGCCAAGAGACAGGATCCTACGAGCAGTACTTC. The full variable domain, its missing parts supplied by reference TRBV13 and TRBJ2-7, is AAGVIQSPRHLIKEKRETATLKCYPIPRHDTVYWYQQGPGQDPQFLISFYEKMQSDKGSIPDRFSAQQFSDYHSELNMSSLELGDSALYFCASSQETGSYEQYFGPGTRLTVT.

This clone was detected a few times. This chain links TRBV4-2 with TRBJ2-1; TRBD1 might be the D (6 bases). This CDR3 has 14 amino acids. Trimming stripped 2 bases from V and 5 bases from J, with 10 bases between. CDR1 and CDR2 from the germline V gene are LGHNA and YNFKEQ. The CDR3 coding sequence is TGTGCCAGCAGCCAATCAGGGGCAGACAATGAGCAGTTCTTC. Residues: CASSQSGADNEQFF.

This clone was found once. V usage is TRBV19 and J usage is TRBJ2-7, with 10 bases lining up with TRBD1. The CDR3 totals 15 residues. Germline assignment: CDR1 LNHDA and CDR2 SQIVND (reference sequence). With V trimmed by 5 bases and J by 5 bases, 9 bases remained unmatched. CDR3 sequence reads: CASSLTGTGANEQYF. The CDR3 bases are TGTGCCAGTAGTCTCACCGGGACAGGGGCCAACGAGCAGTACTTC.

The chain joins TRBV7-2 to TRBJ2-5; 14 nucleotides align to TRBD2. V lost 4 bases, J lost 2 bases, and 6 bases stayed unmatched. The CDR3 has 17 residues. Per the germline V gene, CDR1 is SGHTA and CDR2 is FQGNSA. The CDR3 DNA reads TGTGCCAGCAGCTCAAGTGGGACTAGCGGGAGTCAAGAGACCCAGTACTTC. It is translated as CASSSSGTSGSQETQYF.

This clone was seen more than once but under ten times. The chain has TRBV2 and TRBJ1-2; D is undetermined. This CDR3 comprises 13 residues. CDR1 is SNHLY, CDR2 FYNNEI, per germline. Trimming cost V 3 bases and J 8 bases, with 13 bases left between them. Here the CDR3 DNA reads TGTGCCAGCAGTGAGTCTCCAGGTGGAGGCTACACCTTC. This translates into CASSESPGGGYTF.

CDR3 sequence: CATSRDLAGSYEQYF. CDR3 coding DNA: TGTGCCACCAGCAGAGACCTAGCGGGGTCCTACGAGCAGTACTTC. The chain uses TRBV15 and TRBJ2-7; 9 bases agree with TRBD2. Germline CDR1 LNHNV, CDR2 YYDKDF (reference sequence). The V and J ends lost 0 bases and 1 base, in that order; junction bases with no gene match: 1. The CDR3 spans 15 residues.

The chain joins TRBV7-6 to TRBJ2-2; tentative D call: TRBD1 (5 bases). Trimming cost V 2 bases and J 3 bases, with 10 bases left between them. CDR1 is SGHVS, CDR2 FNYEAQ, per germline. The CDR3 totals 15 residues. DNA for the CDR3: TGTGCCAGCAGCTTACAGGACATCCACACCGGGGAGCTGTTTTTT. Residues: CASSLQDIHTGELFF.